Shown below are 11 T cell receptor beta chains from a single sample sequenced in a study of PD-1 blockade in classical Hodgkin lymphoma. Sequencing was performed with immunoSEQ multiplex PCR; in TCRdb, only in-frame clones are kept and a portion is missing. The data show about 30,000 clones, 88% seen once. Specified time point: newly diagnosed, previously untreated cHL patient sample. Researchers report purifying CD4+ T cells from thawed PBMCs by magnetic negative selection. The sample taken for sequencing was CD4+ T cells from blood. These receptors originate from a human donor with classical Hodgkin lymphoma.

The V call is TRBV9, the J call TRBJ2-2, with a tentative D call TRBD2 (6 bases). Germline V gene data show CDR1 as SGDLS and CDR2 as YYNGEE. V lost 4 bases to trimming and J lost 0 bases, with 10 bases between them. CDR3 size: 15 residues. The chain's CDR3 is CASSSGTSNTGELFF. CDR3 coding DNA: TGTGCCAGCAGCTCGGGGACTTCGAACACCGGGGAGCTGTTTTTT.

The chain uses TRBV7-8 and TRBJ2-7; 10 bases map to TRBD1. The CDR3 contains 15 residues. V gave up 1 base and J gave up 12 bases; unmatched junction bases: 12. Germline V lookup: CDR1 SGHVS, CDR2 FQNEAQ. Here the CDR3 reads CASSLGSGTGVLRYV. The CDR3 nucleotides read TGTGCCAGCAGCTTAGGTTCCGGGACAGGGGTCCTCCGGTACGTC.

The V call is TRBV7-8, the J call TRBJ2-7; no definite D call. Trimming shortened V by 5 bases and J by 6 bases, and 38 bases separated the two germline ends. The CDR3 has 21 residues. Germline assignment: CDR1 SGHVS and CDR2 FQNEAQ. The chain's CDR3 is CASSTLKGRTIPSWASVEQYF. CDR3 sequence (DNA): TGTGCCAGCAGCACCCTAAAAGGTAGGACGATACCTTCCTGGGCTTCCGTCGAGCAGTACTTC. The full variable domain, in which reference TRBV7-8 and TRBJ2-7 provide the parts outside the CDR3, is GAGVSQSPRYKVAKRGQDVALRCDPISGHVSLFWYQQALGQGPEFLTYFQNEAQLDKSGLPSDRFFAERPEGSVSTLKIQRTQQEDSAVYLCASSTLKGRTIPSWASVEQYFGPGTRLTVT.

V gene TRBV15 combines with J gene TRBJ1-2, with 7 bases aligning to TRBD1. The ends lost 3 bases at V and 5 bases at J; junction bases unmatched: 3. CDR1 and CDR2 (germline): LNHNV, YYDKDF (reference sequence). The CDR3 runs to 13 residues. The CDR3 DNA sequence: TGTGCCACCAGCAGGGGACAGAGTTATGGCTACACCTTC. Amino acids: CATSRGQSYGYTF.

The chain joins TRBV6-1 to TRBJ2-7; 7 bases map to TRBD1. Unmatched junction bases numbered 10, after V lost 6 bases and J lost 8 bases. The CDR3 loop spans 13 amino acids. Germline assignment: CDR1 MNHNS and CDR2 SASEGT. CDR3 in amino acids: CASSITGALKQYV. The CDR3 nucleotides read TGTGCCAGCAGCATCACAGGGGCCTTAAAGCAGTACGTC.

The gene calls are TRBV2 and TRBJ2-3; D may be TRBD2 (6 bases). Trimming cost V 7 bases and J 6 bases, with 17 bases left between them. Germline assignment: CDR1 SNHLY and CDR2 FYNNEI. The CDR3 is 14 amino acids. DNA for the CDR3: TGTGCCAGCACCACACGAGGCGGGGTCGATACGCAGTATTTT. It translates to CASTTRGGVDTQYF.

The V and J genes are TRBV11-3 and TRBJ2-4; 8 bases agree with TRBD1. CDR3 length: 13 residues. CDR1 and CDR2 from the germline V gene are SGHNT and YENEEA. Unmatched junction bases numbered 2, after V lost 5 bases and J lost 5 bases. In nucleotides, the CDR3 is TGTGCCAGCAGCGGACAGGGAGAAAACATTCAGTACTTC. It specifies CASSGQGENIQYF.

The chain is built from TRBV5-6 and TRBJ1-2; 8 positions match TRBD1. The junction had 10 bases not matched to a gene; V was cut back by 2 bases and J by 1 base. CDR1 is SGHDT, CDR2 YYEEEE, per germline. The CDR3 sequence is 17 residues long. The CDR3 nucleotides are TGTGCCAGCAGCTTTGGCCAGGGGGCTTTAGTTAACTATGGCTACACCTTC. This encodes CASSFGQGALVNYGYTF.

This clone was counted between two and nine times. The chain has TRBV7-7 and TRBJ1-1; D is unresolved. V gave up 2 bases and J gave up 1 base, with 5 bases separating them. The CDR3 length is 13 residues. Germline CDR1 reads SSHAT; CDR2 reads FNYEAQ (reference sequence). In DNA, the CDR3 is TGTGCCAGCAGCTTACGGGAGAACACTGAAGCTTTCTTT. Amino acid sequence: CASSLRENTEAFF.

The CDR3 region has the DNA TGTGCCAGCAGCCTCTCGGGACAGCCTTACAATGAGCAGTTCTTC. Encoded protein: CASSLSGQPYNEQFF. This chain connects TRBV6-1 to TRBJ2-1, with 7 bases identical to TRBD1. The CDR3 loop spans 15 amino acids. Germline CDR1 and CDR2: MNHNS and SASEGT. The junction had 9 bases not matched to a gene; V was cut back by 6 bases and J by 4 bases.

V is TRBV6-1 and J is TRBJ1-1; D is perhaps TRBD1 (5 bases). The V and J ends lost 4 bases and 5 bases respectively, with 11 bases between them. The V gene's germline CDR1 is MNHNS and CDR2 SASEGT. The CDR3 consists of 13 residues. This CDR3 is CASSVTGGTEAFF. The CDR3 DNA reads TGTGCCAGCAGTGTAACCGGGGGGACTGAAGCTTTCTTT.